The source of this T cell receptor (beta chain) is a study of Ad26.COV2.S vaccination and SARS-CoV-2 variants. Specified treatment: some 20 received Ad26.COV2.S at low or high dose, single or two shots; five or six received placebo; per-sample allocation not given. Sampling took place 63 days after the first vaccine or placebo injection. The protocol was immunoSEQ multiplex PCR, while the TCRdb copy is restricted to in-frame clones and leaves out a portion. The sample records 440,000 or so clones, about 89% being singletons. The receptor comes from a person between 18 and 65 years old who received the Ad26.COV2.S COVID-19 vaccine or a placebo. The sequencing here drew on peripheral blood, taken in a trial of Ad26.COV2.S vaccine versus placebo.

CDR3 amino acids: CASSQEPYNSPLHF. CDR3 nucleotide sequence: TGTGCCAGCAGCCAAGAACCTTATAATTCACCCCTCCACTTT. The chain couples TRBV3-1 (or the pseudogene TRBV3-2) to TRBJ1-6; D remains unclear. Germline V lookup: CDR1 LGHDT, CDR2 YNNKEL (reference sequence). The ends were cut back, 0 bases at V and 4 bases at J, with 4 bases in the middle. The CDR3 sequence is 14 residues long.